Listed here are 20 T cell receptor beta chains from one sample, sequenced in a study of early stage breast cancer tumors. Using immunoSEQ multiplex PCR, the repertoire was profiled, and TCRdb retains in-frame clones only, with some absent. This table has some 30,000 clones, roughly four fifths appearing once. Source material: blood. Receptors originate from a person between 45 and 65 years old with breast cancer.

The gene calls are TRBV7-9 and TRBJ2-4, with D possibly being TRBD1 (6 bases). Germline lookup yields CDR1 SEHNR and CDR2 FQNEAQ (reference sequence). The CDR3 length is 15 residues. Trimming removed 5 bases from V and 1 base from J, with 12 bases in between. CDR3 coding DNA: TGTGCCAGCAGCCCAGGGGTTAGGGCCAAAAACATTCAGTACTTC. It specifies CASSPGVRAKNIQYF.

The J gene is TRBJ2-5, the V gene TRBV30; the D is unclear. This CDR3 comprises 14 residues. The V end was cut by 5 bases, the J end by 2 bases, with 15 bases between. Germline CDR1 is GTSNPN and CDR2 is SVGIG (reference sequence). The CDR3 DNA follows: TGTGCCTGGTCTTTTAGGCCCCCGCAAGAGACCCAGTACTTC. It translates to CAWSFRPPQETQYF.

V and J are TRBV4-2 and TRBJ2-7, with D tentatively TRBD1 (5 bases). The CDR3 length is 16 residues. CDR1 and CDR2 from the germline V gene are LGHNA and YNFKEQ. Trimming removed 2 bases at V and 4 bases at J, with 18 bases between. CDR3 in DNA: TGTGCCAGCAGCCAAACGCAGGGATTGGTTCTGTACGAGCAGTACTTC. Its translation: CASSQTQGLVLYEQYF.

The gene calls are TRBV7-9 and TRBJ1-6; D remains unclear. Germline V lookup: CDR1 SEHNR, CDR2 FQNEAQ (reference sequence). The CDR3 covers 13 residues. The ends were cut back, 4 bases at V and 9 bases at J, with 10 bases in the middle. The CDR3 DNA follows: TGTGCCAGCAGCTCCACCCGGAGTTCACCCCTCCACTTT. Protein product: CASSSTRSSPLHF.

The rearrangement uses TRBV5-1 and TRBJ1-1; 8 bases fit TRBD1. After removal of 0 bases from V and 1 base from J, the junction contained 5 bases not matched to a gene. The CDR3 consists of 16 residues. From germline, CDR1 is SGHRS and CDR2 YFSETQ. The CDR3 protein is CASSLGQGARNTEAFF. The CDR3 nucleotides read TGCGCCAGCAGCTTGGGGCAGGGGGCGAGGAACACTGAAGCTTTCTTT.

V gene TRBV5-1 combines with J gene TRBJ2-5, with TRBD2 matching over 10 bases. This CDR3 region has 14 residues. V shed 4 bases, J shed 5 bases, and the junction held 5 bases outside the gene matches. Germline CDR1 reads SGHRS; CDR2 reads YFSETQ. Here the CDR3 DNA reads TGCGCCAGCAGCCAACTAGCGGGGAGGGAGACCCAGTACTTC. This codes for CASSQLAGRETQYF.

This clone has a single count. The chain uses TRBV5-1 and TRBJ2-2, with TRBD1 matching 9 bases. The germline V gene has CDR1 SGHRS and CDR2 YFSETQ. V lost 8 bases and J lost 5; bases outside the gene matches: 10. The CDR3 spans 15 residues. CDR3 nucleotides: TGCGCCAGTCATCACAGGGGGCTGGTAACCGGGGAGCTGTTTTTT. Translating it yields CASHHRGLVTGELFF.

The V gene is TRBV7-6, the J gene TRBJ2-5; D may be TRBD2 (6 bases). The CDR3 loop spans 12 amino acids. Per germline, CDR1 SGHVS and CDR2 FNYEAQ. Deletions cut 2 bases from V and 5 bases from J, with 6 bases between. CDR3 coding DNA: TGTGCCAGCAGCTTACGGGGGGAGACCCAGTACTTC. Translated: CASSLRGETQYF.

V and J are TRBV14 and TRBJ2-1; possibly TRBD2 for D (5 bases). With 1 base removed from V and 9 bases from J, the gap between germline ends came to 7 bases. The CDR3 sequence is 12 residues long. Germline CDR1 SGHDN, CDR2 FVKESK. DNA of the CDR3: TGTGCCAGCAGCCAAGGAGGAGGTGAGCAGTTCTTC. Amino acids: CASSQGGGEQFF. Full variable domain (remainder filled in from reference TRBV14 and TRBJ2-1): EAGVTQFPSHSVIEKGQTVTLRCDPISGHDNLYWYRRVMGKEIKFLLHFVKESKQDESGMPNNRFLAERTGGTYSTLKVQPAELEDSGVYFCASSQGGGEQFFGPGTRLTVL.

V usage is TRBV28 and J usage is TRBJ2-7; D unclear. V gave up 3 bases and J gave up 3 bases, with 6 bases separating them. CDR3 length: 12 amino acids. Germline CDR1 reads MDHEN; CDR2 reads SYDVKM. The CDR3 region is CASSLHGYEQYF. The CDR3 DNA is TGTGCCAGCAGTTTGCACGGCTACGAGCAGTACTTC.

The genes are TRBV5-1 and TRBJ1-1; D may be TRBD1 (6 bases). CDR1 and CDR2 from the germline V gene are SGHRS and YFSETQ. With 1 base removed from V and 0 bases from J, the gap between germline ends came to 22 bases. This CDR3 contains 19 residues. The CDR3 DNA follows: TGCGCCAGCAGCTTGAGGGGGACACCTCTAACCCCCATGAACACTGAAGCTTTCTTT. As protein: CASSLRGTPLTPMNTEAFF. Full variable domain (outside the CDR3, taken from reference TRBV5-1 and TRBJ1-1): KAGVTQTPRYLIKTRGQQVTLSCSPISGHRSVSWYQQTPGQGLQFLFEYFSETQRNKGNFPGRFSGRQFSNSRSEMNVSTLELGDSALYLCASSLRGTPLTPMNTEAFFGQGTRLTVV.

The rearrangement uses TRBV28 and TRBJ1-1; possibly TRBD1 for D (5 bases). V was shortened by 3 bases and J by 5 bases, with 10 bases between the two germline ends. The germline V gene has CDR1 MDHEN and CDR2 SYDVKM. The CDR3 consists of 13 residues. This chain's CDR3 is CASSLQGMTEAFF. For the CDR3, the DNA is TGTGCCAGCAGTTTGCAGGGTATGACTGAAGCTTTCTTT.

The rearrangement uses TRBV7-2 and TRBJ2-1; D is unclear. This CDR3 has 14 amino acids. Trimming removed 5 bases from V and 4 bases from J, with 12 bases in between. Germline V gene data show CDR1 as SGHTA and CDR2 as FQGNSA. The CDR3 nucleotides read TGTGCCAGCAGCCCCGCGGCCAATTACAATGAGCAGTTCTTC. Translation gives CASSPAANYNEQFF.

V usage is TRBV7-2 and J usage is TRBJ2-5; 9 nucleotides agree with TRBD1. The CDR3 runs 14 residues. The V gene end was trimmed by 5 bases and the J gene end by 4 bases; junction bases not matched to a gene: 5. The germline gives CDR1 SGHTA, CDR2 FQGNSA. CDR3 residues: CASSRSGQGETQYF. The CDR3, as DNA: TGTGCCAGCAGCAGATCGGGACAGGGAGAGACCCAGTACTTC. The complete variable domain, with remaining parts taken from reference TRBV7-2 and TRBJ2-5, reads GAGVSQSPSNKVTEKGKDVELRCDPISGHTALYWYRQSLGQGLEFLIYFQGNSAPDKSGLPSDRFSAERTGGSVSTLTIQRTQQEDSAVYLCASSRSGQGETQYFGPGTRLLVL.

V is TRBV27 and J is TRBJ2-4; TRBD2 agrees at 8 bases. From germline, CDR1 is MNHEY and CDR2 SMNVEV (reference sequence). J gave up 0 bases and V 5 bases, and 9 bases lay outside the gene matches. This CDR3 contains 17 residues. The CDR3 loop is CASSPYTSGLAKNIQYF. Written as DNA, the CDR3 is TGTGCCAGCAGTCCGTATACTAGCGGTTTAGCCAAAAACATTCAGTACTTC.

The CDR3 DNA reads as TGTGCCAGTAGTATCGGGGGGCCGTCTGAAGCTTTCTTT. Its translation: CASSIGGPSEAFF. The chain uses TRBV19 and TRBJ1-1; possible D gene TRBD1, 6 bases. The germline CDR1 and CDR2 sequences are LNHDA and SQIVND (reference sequence). This CDR3 is 13 amino acids long. V dropped 3 bases and J dropped 6 bases, with 11 bases sitting between them.

This chain connects TRBV6-1 to TRBJ1-2; D gene uncertain. V lost 3 bases to trimming and J lost 4 bases, with 9 bases between them. The germline V gene has CDR1 MNHNS and CDR2 SASEGT. The CDR3 extends over 13 amino acids. This chain's CDR3 is CASSEGWFYGYTF. The CDR3 DNA reads TGTGCCAGCAGTGAGGGGTGGTTCTATGGCTACACCTTC.

The V call is TRBV7-9, the J call TRBJ1-5; D remains unclear. V was pared by 8 bases and J by 0 bases, with 8 bases between. The CDR3 is 13 residues long. Germline V gene sequence: CDR1 SEHNR, CDR2 FQNEAQ (reference sequence). CDR3 amino acids: CASQTYSNQPQHF. CDR3 DNA: TGTGCCAGCCAGACTTATAGCAATCAGCCCCAGCATTTT.

Only one count was recorded for this clone. V usage is TRBV4-1 and J usage is TRBJ1-2; TRBD1 aligns across 10 bases. V shed 3 bases, J shed 12 bases, and the junction held 13 bases outside the gene matches. The germline V gene has CDR1 MGHRA and CDR2 YSYEKL. The length of the CDR3 is 15 residues. The CDR3 DNA reads TGCGCCAGCAGCCACAGGACGGGACAGGGGTCCGACAACACCTTC. It specifies CASSHRTGQGSDNTF.

This clone was counted between two and nine times. This chain connects TRBV9 to TRBJ2-7, with TRBD1 matching 9 bases. Germline V CDR1 and CDR2: SGDLS, YYNGEE. This CDR3 is 14 amino acids long. With V trimmed by 4 bases and J by 4 bases, 6 bases remained unmatched. The CDR3 loop is CASSSGQGNYEQYF. CDR3 DNA sequence: TGTGCCAGCAGCTCCGGACAGGGGAATTACGAGCAGTACTTC.